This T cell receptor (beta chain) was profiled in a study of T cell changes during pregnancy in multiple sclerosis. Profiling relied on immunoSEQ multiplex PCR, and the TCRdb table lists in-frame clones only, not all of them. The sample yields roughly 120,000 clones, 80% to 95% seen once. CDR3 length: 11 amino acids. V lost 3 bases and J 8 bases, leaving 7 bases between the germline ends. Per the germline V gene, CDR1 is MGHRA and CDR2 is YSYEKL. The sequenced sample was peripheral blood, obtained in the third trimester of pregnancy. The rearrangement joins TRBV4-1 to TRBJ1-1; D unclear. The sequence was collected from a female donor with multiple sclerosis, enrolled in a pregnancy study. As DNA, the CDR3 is TGCGCCAGCAGCCACCTTAAAGAAGCTTTCTTT. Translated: CASSHLKEAFF.